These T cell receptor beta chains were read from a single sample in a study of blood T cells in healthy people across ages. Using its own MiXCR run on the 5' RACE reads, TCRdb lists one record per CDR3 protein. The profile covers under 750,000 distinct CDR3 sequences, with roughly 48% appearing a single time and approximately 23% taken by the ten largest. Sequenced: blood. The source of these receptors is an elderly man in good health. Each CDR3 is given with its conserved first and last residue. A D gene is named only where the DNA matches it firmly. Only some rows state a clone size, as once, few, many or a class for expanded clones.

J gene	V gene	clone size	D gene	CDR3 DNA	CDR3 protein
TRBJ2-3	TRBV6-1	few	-	TGTGCCAGCCGAGGCTCGGGGACAGATACGCAGTATTTT	CASRGSGTDTQYF
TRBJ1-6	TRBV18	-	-	TGTGCCAGCTCACCAAGTGGGCCCACCTATAATTCACCCCTCCACTTT	CASSPSGPTYNSPLHF
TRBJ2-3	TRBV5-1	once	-	TGCGCCGGCCGTCCAACAGGGACGAAAGATACGCGGTATTTT	CAGRPTGTKDTRYF
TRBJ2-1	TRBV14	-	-	TGTGCCAGCAGCCAAGATTGGGAGACTGAGCAGTTCTTC	CASSQDWETEQFF
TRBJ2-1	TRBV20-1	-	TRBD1	TGCAGTGCTAGACCCCAACAGGGGGGCGGCTACAATGAGCAGTTCTTC	CSARPQQGGGYNEQFF
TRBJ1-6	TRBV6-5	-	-	TGTGCCAGCATGAGGTCCAGGGCGGATAATTCACCCCTCCACTTT	CASMRSRADNSPLHF
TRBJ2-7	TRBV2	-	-	TGTGCCAGCAGGAGTTCCCCAAACACCTACGAGCAGTACTTC	CASRSSPNTYEQYF
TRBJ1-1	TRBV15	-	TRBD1	TGTGCCACCAGCCGACAGACAGGGTCAACGAACACTGAAGCTTTCTTT	CATSRQTGSTNTEAFF
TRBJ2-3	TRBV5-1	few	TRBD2	TGCGCCAGCAGCTTTTCGGTCGGGGGAGGGAGAACAGATACGCAGTATTTT	CASSFSVGGGRTDTQYF
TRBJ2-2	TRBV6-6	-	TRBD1	TGTGCCAGCAGAAGACAGGGAGACACCGGGGAGCTGTTTTTT	CASRRQGDTGELFF
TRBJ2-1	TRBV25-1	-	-	TGTGCCAGCAGTGAATATGCCAGGGCAAGCTCCTACAATGAGCAGTTCTTC	CASSEYARASSYNEQFF
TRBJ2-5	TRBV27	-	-	TGTGCCAGCAGTATGACAGGAGGAGGTCAAGAGACCCAGTACTTC	CASSMTGGGQETQYF
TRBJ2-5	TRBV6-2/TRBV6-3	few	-	TGTGCCAGCAGCACTCACGCAGAGACCCAGTACTTC	CASSTHAETQYF
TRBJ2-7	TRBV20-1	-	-	TGCAGTGCAAACCCTAGGGGCGAGCAGTACTTC	CSANPRGEQYF
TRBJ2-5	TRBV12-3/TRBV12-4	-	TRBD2	TGTGCCAGCAGTTTAGGCGTGGGGCGAGCTAGCGGGAGGCACCAAGAGACCCAGTACTTC	CASSLGVGRASGRHQETQYF
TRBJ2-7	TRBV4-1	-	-	TGCGCCAGCAGCCTGCGGACAGCTTTATACGAGCAGTACTTC	CASSLRTALYEQYF
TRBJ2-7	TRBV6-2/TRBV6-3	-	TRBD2	TGTGCCAGCAGGGGACTAGTAGCGTTTTACGAGCAGTACTTC	CASRGLVAFYEQYF
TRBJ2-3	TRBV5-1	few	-	TGCGCCAGCAGCTTTCGGGGGCTGCTCGGCACAGATACGCAGTATTTT	CASSFRGLLGTDTQYF
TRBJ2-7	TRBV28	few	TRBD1	TGTGCCAGCGGGGGGACAGGGGTTTCCTACGAGCAGTACTTC	CASGGTGVSYEQYF
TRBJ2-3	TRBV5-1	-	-	TGCGCCAGCACCCCAGGACCCAGCACAGATACGCAGTATTTT	CASTPGPSTDTQYF
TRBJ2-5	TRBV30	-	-	TGTGCCTGGAGTGGGCGGAGAGGGGAGACCCAGTACTTC	CAWSGRRGETQYF
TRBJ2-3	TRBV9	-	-	TGTGCCAGCAGCGTAGTGGAAACAGATACGCAGTATTTT	CASSVVETDTQYF
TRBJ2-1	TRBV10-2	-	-	TGCGCCACTACGCATCTAGCGTCGGGGGAGAATGAGCAGTTCTTC	CATTHLASGENEQFF
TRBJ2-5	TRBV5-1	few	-	TGCGCCAGCAGCTTGGGCTCAAGTAAGGAGACCCAGTACTTC	CASSLGSSKETQYF
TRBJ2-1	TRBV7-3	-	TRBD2	TGTGCCAGCAACAGCGGGGGGGCCTGGAATGAGCAGTTCTTC	CASNSGGAWNEQFF
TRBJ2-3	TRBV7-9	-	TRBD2	TGTGCCAGCAGCAAGGGACTAGCGGGAGTCCCGTATTTT	CASSKGLAGVPYF
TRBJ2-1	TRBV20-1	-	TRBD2	TGCAGTGCTAGAGATCCAACTAGCGGAGCCTACAATGAGCAGTTCTTC	CSARDPTSGAYNEQFF
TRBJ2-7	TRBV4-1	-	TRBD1	TGCGCCAGCAGCCAAGACGTGGGGTGGACAGGACCCTACGAGCAGTACTTC	CASSQDVGWTGPYEQYF
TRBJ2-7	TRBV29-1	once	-	TGCAGCGTTGAGGGCCAGGGGAGACGTGGCGAGCAGTACTTC	CSVEGQGRRGEQYF
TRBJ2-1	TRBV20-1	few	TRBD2	TGCAGTGCTAGAGATAGCGGGGGCCTCCACAATGAGCAGTTCTTC	CSARDSGGLHNEQFF
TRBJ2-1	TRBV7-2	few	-	TGTGCCAGCAGCTTAAGTGCGACAGGAGGGAATGAGCAGTTCTTC	CASSLSATGGNEQFF
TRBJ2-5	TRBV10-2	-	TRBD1	TGCGCCAGCAGTCCGACAGGGGGGAATGGGGAGACCCAGTACTTC	CASSPTGGNGETQYF
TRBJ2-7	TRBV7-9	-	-	TGTGCCAGCAGCTTAGGTGGGACTTACTACGAGCAGTACTTC	CASSLGGTYYEQYF
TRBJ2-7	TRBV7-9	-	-	TGTGCCAGCAGCTTAGCCCGGGACAAGGACTCCTACGAGCAGTACTTC	CASSLARDKDSYEQYF
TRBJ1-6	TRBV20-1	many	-	TGCAGTGCTAGAGATAACCCGGGTTCACCCCTCCACTTT	CSARDNPGSPLHF
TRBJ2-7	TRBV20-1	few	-	TGCAGTGCTAGAGATCGCTCGGGCGTAAAGCAGTACTTC	CSARDRSGVKQYF
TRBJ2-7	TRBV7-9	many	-	TGTGCCAGCAGCTTACGAGAGTCCCCCTACGAGCAGTACTTC	CASSLRESPYEQYF
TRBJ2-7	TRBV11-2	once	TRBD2	TGTGCCAGCAGCTTGAGCACTAGCGGGTACTACGAGCAGTACTTC	CASSLSTSGYYEQYF
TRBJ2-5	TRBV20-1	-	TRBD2	TGCAGTGCTGGTGGGACTAGAGAAGAGACCCAGTACTTC	CSAGGTREETQYF
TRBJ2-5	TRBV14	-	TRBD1	TGTGCCAGCAGCCCGCGGACAGGAGCCTCGGGAGAGACCCAGTACTTC	CASSPRTGASGETQYF
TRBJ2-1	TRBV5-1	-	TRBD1	TGCGCCAGCAGCTTGGGGGACAGGGTTTCTGAGCAGTTCTTC	CASSLGDRVSEQFF
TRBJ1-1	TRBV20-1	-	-	TGCAGTGCTAGAGAAGGGGTGCGGAGTCGGGACACTGAAGCTTTCTTT	CSAREGVRSRDTEAFF
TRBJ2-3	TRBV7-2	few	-	TGTGCCAGCAGCCCCAGGGTTGGGTATAGCACAGATACGCAGTATTTT	CASSPRVGYSTDTQYF
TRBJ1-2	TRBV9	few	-	TGTGCCAGCAGCGCGGGTTTCCTGGGATCCGGCTACACCTTC	CASSAGFLGSGYTF
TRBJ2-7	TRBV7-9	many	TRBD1	TGTGCCAGCAGCTGGGTGGACAGGGCCTACGAGCAGTACTTC	CASSWVDRAYEQYF
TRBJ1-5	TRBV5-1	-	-	TGCGCCAGCAGCTTGGATGGGGGGGACAATCAGCCCCAGCATTTT	CASSLDGGDNQPQHF